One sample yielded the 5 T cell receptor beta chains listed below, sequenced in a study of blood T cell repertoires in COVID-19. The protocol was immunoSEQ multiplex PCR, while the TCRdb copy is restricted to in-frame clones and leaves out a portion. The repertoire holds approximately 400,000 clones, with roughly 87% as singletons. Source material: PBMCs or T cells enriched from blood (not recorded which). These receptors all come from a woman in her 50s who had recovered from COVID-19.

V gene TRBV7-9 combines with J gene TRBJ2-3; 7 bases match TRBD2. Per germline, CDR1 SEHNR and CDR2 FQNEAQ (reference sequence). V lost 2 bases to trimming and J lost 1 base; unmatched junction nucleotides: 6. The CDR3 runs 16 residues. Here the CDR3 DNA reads TGTGCCAGCAGCTTATGGCGGGAGTCTGGCACAGATACGCAGTATTTT. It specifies CASSLWRESGTDTQYF.

The CDR3 spells CASSTPGLGEQFF. CDR3 bases: TGTGCCAGCAGCACTCCAGGGCTAGGAGAGCAGTTCTTC. The chain couples TRBV11-3 to TRBJ2-1; D possibly corresponds to TRBD1 (5 bases). CDR1 and CDR2 (germline): SGHNT, YENEEA. Trimming pared 5 bases from V and 10 bases from J, leaving 15 bases between. The CDR3 runs to 13 residues. The variable domain in full, completed from reference TRBV11-3 and TRBJ2-1, reads EAGVVQSPRYKIIEKKQPVAFWCNPISGHNTLYWYLQNLGQGPELLIRYENEEAVDDSQLPKDRFSAERLKGVDSTLKIQPAELGDSAVYLCASSTPGLGEQFFGPGTRLTVL.

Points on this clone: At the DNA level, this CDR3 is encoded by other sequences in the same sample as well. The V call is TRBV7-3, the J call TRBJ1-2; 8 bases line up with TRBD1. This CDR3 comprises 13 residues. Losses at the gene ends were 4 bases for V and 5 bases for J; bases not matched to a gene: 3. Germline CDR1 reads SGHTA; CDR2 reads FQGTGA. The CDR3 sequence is CASSSTGGYGYTF. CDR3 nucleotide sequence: TGTGCCAGCAGCTCCACAGGGGGATATGGCTACACCTTC.

The CDR3 protein is CASSLSGGVILNEQFF. Written as DNA, the CDR3 is TGTGCCAGCAGCCTTAGCGGGGGGGTAATTCTCAATGAGCAGTTCTTC. This chain links TRBV11-3 with TRBJ2-1; 11 positions agree with TRBD2. Trimming removed 5 bases from V and 6 bases from J; junction bases left unmatched: 9. The V gene's germline CDR1 is SGHNT and CDR2 YENEEA. The CDR3 contains 16 residues.

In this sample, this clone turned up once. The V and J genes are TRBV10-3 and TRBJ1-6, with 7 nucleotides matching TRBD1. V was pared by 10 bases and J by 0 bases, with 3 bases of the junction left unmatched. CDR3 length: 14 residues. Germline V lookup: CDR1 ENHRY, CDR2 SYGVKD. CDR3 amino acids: CATTGDSYNSPLHF. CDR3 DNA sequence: TGTGCCACCACAGGGGACTCCTATAATTCACCCCTCCACTTT.